Below, one TCR beta chain is given with its context. The antigen this receptor binds is unknown. The input lacks base qualities; no much larger clone sits a single base away. Using the deep immunoSEQ assay, TCR CDR3 regions were amplified from genomic DNA by multiplex PCR. For each cell subset, the extracted genomic DNA was distributed evenly across all wells of several immunoSEQ 96-well plates, and each plate served as one replicate. Each replicate PCR for sorted subsets received approximately 220 ng genomic DNA, equal to tens of thousands of T cell genomes. The purified libraries were quantified using a Qubit 3.0 fluorometer, sized with a Bioanalyzer 2100, and then quantified again using the KAPA Library Quantification kit. Every immunoSEQ 96-well plate was sequenced on a dedicated single-read 150-cycle Illumina NextSeq 550 flow cell. The authors processed their data as follows. Because the immunoSEQ output included only junctional sequences and no quality scores, the filtering could not be the same as the filtering used for full-length reads. To assign V/J genes and CDR3, sequences were annotated against IMGT germline references using PyIR, a Python wrapper for IgBLAST v1.9. Reads with weak V/J assignments (E-value above 1e-6), missing CDR3, stop codons, out-of-frame junctions, or ambiguous translated residues were removed. V3J clonotypes were defined as sequences sharing an identical inferred V gene, J gene, and CDR3 amino acid sequence. Percentage overlap between repertoires was computed as shared unique clonotypes divided by the size of the smaller repertoire. Three approaches were used to assess repertoire richness: RTK rarefaction, the Chao1 estimator, and Recon v2.1 estimates of unobserved clonotypes. For all TCRbeta clonotypes obtained by the gDNA method from a few donors, generation probabilities were computed with OLGA. The table was pulled from immuneACCESS by TCRdb, which kept in-frame rearrangements only. Such tables lose some clones; where checked, under half of the loss comes from unresolved V genes, and the rest has no known cause. V, J and clone size are those of that table, while D and trimming were read from the DNA. The sample table holds millions of clones, of which 90% to 95% were seen once. The leading ten clones occupy 0.1% to 0.15% of the sample.

The donors were healthy, HIV-negative adults who had no recently reported acute infections or vaccinations. Every donor was a Caucasian adult living in Nashville, Tennessee, USA. Magnetic negative selection was used to enrich CD4+ T cells, after which naive cells were positively selected on CD45RA and the negative fraction became the memory subset. After blood collection by leukapheresis, PBMCs were isolated using Ficoll-Histopaque density gradient centrifugation and then cryopreserved in the vapor phase of liquid nitrogen. Purity and quantity of every magnetically sorted T cell population were checked by analytical flow cytometry. Each sorted fraction had its genomic DNA isolated and then quantified by UV absorbance on a Nanodrop 2000c. For CDR1 and CDR2, the germline V gene lists SNHLY and FYNNEI. V loses 5 bases of germline sequence and J loses 0 bases, and the interval between the two ends is 8 bases. Measured from the cysteine to the phenylalanine, the CDR3 is 13 residues long. Only CDR3 DNA remains: 39 bases, in frame from the first base.

These data are taken from a study of shared clonotypes between healthy human individuals (TCRdb year 2020). A note on the overall study: The cohort included a few men and a couple of women between 18 and 49 years of age. For each donor, CD4 naive and CD4 memory were each run on three plates, CD8 naive on two plates, and CD8 memory on one plate. To estimate repertoire size and how much clonotype sharing occurs between individuals, the study deeply sequenced the blood TCR repertoires of roughly 5 healthy adults. Different laboratories and diverse techniques were used to prepare libraries and sequence TCR repertoires, to increase sequencing depth and limit assay-specific biases. Per donor, leukapheresis produced somewhere between about 0.9 and 9.5 billion PBMCs. The investigation overall reported the following: The genetic and exposure-history diversity represented was limited by the small number of donors. Compared with non-shared clonotypes, clonotypes shared by all four sorted-subset donors had higher generation probabilities. Based on pairwise subsampling, the degree of clonotype sharing among donors was expected to be affected by sequencing depth. Sampling was restricted to blood, and TCR repertoires in tissues likely differ from the TCR repertoires found in blood. Sharing across a few donors was observed for around 4.8% of naive CD4, over 3% of naive CD8, roughly 2.3% of memory CD4, and 0.4% of memory CD8 clonotypes. Estimated clonotype richness was generally larger for naive than for memory subsets. Incomplete sequencing was indicated by rarefaction of sorted-subset datasets, despite the large sequencing depth.

The chain joins TRBV2 to TRBJ2-7, with no D gene named confidently. The TCR comes from a man aged 18 to 30 in good health. Sequenced input: naive CD4+ T cells sorted from blood. The cell subset or site label of this sample denotes: CD45RA+ positively selected. The CDR3 region has the sequence CASSTGGSYEQYF. The DNA reads as follows: TGTGCCAGCAGTACGGGCGGCTCCTACGAGCAGTACTTC.